This passage covers 8 T cell receptor beta chains from one sample sequenced in a study of T cell repertoires in cytomegalovirus infection. In TCRdb, the reads were re-called with MiXCR into one record per CDR3 protein. The data contain 84,000 or so distinct CDR3 sequences, about half of them singletons. For these receptors, no antigen is known. The material was CD8+ T cells from cultured PBMCs, obtained from culture after CMV antigen stimulation. The receptors shown here come from a human donor in good health (CMV status not recorded). Some clones in this sample may be carry-over from other donors' samples.

This chain uses TRBV7-3 with TRBJ2-3, with 10 bases matching TRBD2. There are 15 residues in the CDR3. V lost 5 bases and J lost 4; bases outside the gene matches: 6. CDR1 is SGHTA and CDR2 is FQGTGA in the germline V gene. The CDR3 DNA sequence: TGTGCCAGCAGCCATAGCGGGGGGCTGGCAGATACGCAGTATTTT. Its protein product is CASSHSGGLADTQYF.

J is TRBJ2-7 and V is TRBV9; 7 bases are shared with TRBD2. V gave up 2 bases and J gave up 5 bases; unmatched junction bases: 10. The CDR3 totals 15 residues. Germline V CDR1 and CDR2: SGDLS, YYNGEE. The CDR3 loop is CASSVQGRAGHEQYF. CDR3 DNA sequence: TGTGCCAGCAGCGTCCAAGGGAGGGCTGGACACGAGCAGTACTTC.

This clonotype appeared a few times. CDR3 sequence reads: CASGLDRTNYGYTF. The DNA of the CDR3 is TGTGCTAGTGGTCTCGACAGGACCAACTATGGCTACACCTTC. V and J are TRBV12-5 and TRBJ1-2; tentative D call: TRBD1 (6 bases). CDR3 length equals 14 residues. Germline V gene lookup returns CDR1 LGHNT and CDR2 FRNRAP. Trimming shortened V by 5 bases and J by 2 bases, and 12 bases separated the two germline ends.

This clonotype was seen a single time. Compared with germline, one end of the junction differs, possibly owing to a read error. V gene TRBV29-1 combines with J gene TRBJ2-7; 9 bases agree with TRBD2. This CDR3 comprises 13 residues. The germline CDR1 and CDR2 sequences are SQVTM and ANQGSEA. The CDR3 DNA is TGCAGCGTTGAATACACCCCCTGTCCTAGCGGGACCTTC. Translating it yields CSVEYTPCPSGTF.

The rearrangement links TRBV4-1 to TRBJ2-1, with D tentatively TRBD2 (6 bases). This CDR3 is built from 16 residues. V lost 2 bases to trimming and J lost 3 bases, with 14 bases between them. Per germline, CDR1 MGHRA and CDR2 YSYEKL. The CDR3 is CASSQFRTIVYNEQFF. The CDR3 DNA reads TGCGCCAGCAGCCAATTCCGGACTATCGTCTACAATGAGCAGTTCTTC.

The rearrangement uses TRBV25-1 and TRBJ2-7; D is perhaps TRBD1 (5 bases). The germline V gene encodes CDR1 MGHDK and CDR2 SYGVNS. Deletions cut 1 base from V and 2 bases from J, with 12 bases between. The CDR3 consists of 15 residues. The CDR3 nucleotides are TGTGCCAGCAGTGAATGGGCTACAGGACCCTACGAGCAGTACTTC. It specifies CASSEWATGPYEQYF.

The chain is built from TRBV4-2 and TRBJ1-1, with TRBD1 matching 10 bases. Per the germline V gene, CDR1 is LGHNA and CDR2 is YNFKEQ. This CDR3 comprises 15 residues. With 8 bases clipped from V and 4 bases from J, the junction kept 10 bases outside the gene matches. CDR3 in amino acids: CASCSTGGFRTEAFF. Written as DNA, the CDR3 is TGTGCCAGCTGCTCGACAGGGGGCTTTCGCACTGAAGCTTTCTTT.

The V gene is TRBV12-3 or TRBV12-4, the J gene TRBJ2-3, with TRBD1 matching 10 bases. The CDR3 extends over 15 amino acids. Trimming cost V 1 base and J 8 bases; bases outside gene matches: 6. Here the CDR3 reads CASSLEGQGSGTQYF. CDR3 sequence (DNA): TGTGCCAGCAGTTTAGAGGGACAGGGGAGTGGTACGCAGTATTTT.